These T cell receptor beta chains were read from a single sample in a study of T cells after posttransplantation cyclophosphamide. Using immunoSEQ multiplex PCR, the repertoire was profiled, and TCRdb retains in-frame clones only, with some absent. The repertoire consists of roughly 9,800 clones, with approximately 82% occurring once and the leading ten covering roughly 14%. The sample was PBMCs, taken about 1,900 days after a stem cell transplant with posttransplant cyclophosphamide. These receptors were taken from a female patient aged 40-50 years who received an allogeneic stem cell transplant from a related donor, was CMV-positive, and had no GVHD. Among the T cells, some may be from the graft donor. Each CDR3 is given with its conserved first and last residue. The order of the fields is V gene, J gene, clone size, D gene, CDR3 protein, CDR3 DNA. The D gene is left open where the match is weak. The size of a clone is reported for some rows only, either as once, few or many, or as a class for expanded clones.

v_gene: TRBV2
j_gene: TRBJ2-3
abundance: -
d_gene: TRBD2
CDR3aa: CASSEALLAGGNTDTQYF
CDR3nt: TGTGCCAGCAGTGAAGCGCTTCTGGCGGGGGGTAACACAGATACGCAGTATTTT

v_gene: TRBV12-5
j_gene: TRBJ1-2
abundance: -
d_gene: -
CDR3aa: CASGFPSRGASGYTF
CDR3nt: TGTGCTAGTGGTTTCCCATCCCGGGGGGCGTCAGGCTACACCTTC

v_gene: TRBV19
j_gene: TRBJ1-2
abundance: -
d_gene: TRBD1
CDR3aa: CASSIKGTGRKAYGYTF
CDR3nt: TGTGCCAGTAGTATAAAAGGGACAGGGAGGAAGGCCTATGGCTACACCTTC

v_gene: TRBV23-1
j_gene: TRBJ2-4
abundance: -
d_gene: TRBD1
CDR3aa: CASSQSRGLLSKNIQYF
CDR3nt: TGCGCCAGCAGTCAATCGAGGGGGCTTCTTTCCAAAAACATTCAGTACTTC

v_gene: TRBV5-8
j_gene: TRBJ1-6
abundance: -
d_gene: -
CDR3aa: CASSLRGYNSPLHF
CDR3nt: TGTGCCAGCAGCTTGAGGGGATATAATTCACCCCTCCACTTT

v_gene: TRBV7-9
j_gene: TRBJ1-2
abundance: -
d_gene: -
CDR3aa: CASSSTAGRRANYGYTF
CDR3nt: TGTGCCAGCAGCTCAACCGCAGGGAGGAGGGCTAACTATGGCTACACCTTC

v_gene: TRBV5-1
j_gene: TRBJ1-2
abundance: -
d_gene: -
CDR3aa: CASSLERGGNYGYTF
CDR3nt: TGCGCCAGCAGCTTGGAAAGGGGAGGGAACTATGGCTACACCTTC

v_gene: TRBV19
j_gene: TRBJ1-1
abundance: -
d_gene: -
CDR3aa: CASRPEGAEAFF
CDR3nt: TGTGCCAGTAGGCCTGAAGGGGCTGAAGCTTTCTTT

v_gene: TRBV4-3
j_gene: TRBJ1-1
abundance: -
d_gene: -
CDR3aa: CASSQDFQGSAEAFF
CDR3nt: TGCGCCAGCAGCCAAGATTTTCAGGGGAGCGCTGAAGCTTTCTTT

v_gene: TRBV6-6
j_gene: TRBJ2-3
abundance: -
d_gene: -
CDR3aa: CASSRRTGRGTDTQYF
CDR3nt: TGTGCCAGCAGTCGTCGAACAGGGCGGGGCACAGATACGCAGTATTTT

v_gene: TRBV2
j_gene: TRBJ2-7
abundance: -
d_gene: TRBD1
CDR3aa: CASSKGQGWYEQYF
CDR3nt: TGTGCCAGCAGTAAAGGACAGGGTTGGTACGAGCAGTACTTC

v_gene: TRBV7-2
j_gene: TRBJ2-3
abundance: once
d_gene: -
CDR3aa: CASSSRRTSTDTQYF
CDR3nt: TGTGCCAGCAGCTCCCGACGGACTAGCACAGATACGCAGTATTTT

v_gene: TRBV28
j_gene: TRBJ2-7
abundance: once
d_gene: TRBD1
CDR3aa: CASSRTGGKSYEQYF
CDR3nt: TGTGCCAGCAGTCGAACAGGGGGGAAGTCCTACGAGCAGTACTTC

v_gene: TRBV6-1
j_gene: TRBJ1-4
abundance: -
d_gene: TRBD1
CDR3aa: CASSEGQGLFF
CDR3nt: TGTGCCAGCAGTGAGGGACAGGGGCTGTTTTTT

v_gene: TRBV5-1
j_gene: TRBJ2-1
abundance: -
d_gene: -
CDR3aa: CASSGALAEEFF
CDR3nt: TGCGCCAGCAGCGGGGCACTAGCTGAGGAGTTCTTC

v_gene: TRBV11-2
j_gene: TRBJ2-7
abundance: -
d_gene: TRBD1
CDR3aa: CASSLDQGGQQYF
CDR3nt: TGTGCCAGCAGCTTAGATCAAGGGGGCCAGCAGTACTTC

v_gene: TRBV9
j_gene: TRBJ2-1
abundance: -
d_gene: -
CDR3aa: CASSVGGDNEQFF
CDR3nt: TGTGCCAGCAGCGTAGGAGGTGACAATGAGCAGTTCTTC

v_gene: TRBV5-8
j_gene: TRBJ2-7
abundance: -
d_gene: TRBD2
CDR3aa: CASSLGSSGNPYEQYF
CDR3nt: TGTGCCAGCAGCTTGGGGAGTAGCGGGAACCCCTACGAGCAGTACTTC

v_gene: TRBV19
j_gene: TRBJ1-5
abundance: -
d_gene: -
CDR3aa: CASITTGYPSSNQPQHF
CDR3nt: TGTGCCAGTATTACCACAGGGTATCCATCCAGCAATCAGCCCCAGCATTTT

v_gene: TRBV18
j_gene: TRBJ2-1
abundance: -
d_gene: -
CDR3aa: CASSPPLAARGSEQFF
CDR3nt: TGTGCCAGCTCACCACCGCTGGCTGCCCGAGGTAGTGAGCAGTTCTTC

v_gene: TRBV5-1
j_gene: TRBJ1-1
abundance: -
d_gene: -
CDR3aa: CASSFQGGANTEAFF
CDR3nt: TGCGCCAGCAGCTTTCAGGGAGGGGCGAACACTGAAGCTTTCTTT

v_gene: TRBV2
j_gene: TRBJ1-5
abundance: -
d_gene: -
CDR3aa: CASRIRGNQPQHF
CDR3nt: TGTGCCAGCCGGATCAGGGGTAATCAGCCCCAGCATTTT

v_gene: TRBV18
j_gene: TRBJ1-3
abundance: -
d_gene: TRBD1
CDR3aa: CASSPPGQSSGNTIYF
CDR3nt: TGTGCCAGCTCACCTCCGGGACAGAGCTCTGGAAACACCATATATTTT

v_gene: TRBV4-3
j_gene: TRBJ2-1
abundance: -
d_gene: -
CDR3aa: CASVSKDRMITSGAGCGEQFF
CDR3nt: TGCGCCAGCGTCTCAAAGGACAGGATGATAACTAGCGGAGCGGGCTGTGGTGAGCAGTTCTTC

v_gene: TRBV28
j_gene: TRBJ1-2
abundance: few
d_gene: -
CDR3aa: CASSPLKGGYGYTF
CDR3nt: TGTGCCAGCAGTCCCCTAAAAGGGGGCTATGGCTACACCTTC

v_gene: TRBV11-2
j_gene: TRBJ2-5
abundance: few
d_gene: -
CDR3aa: CASSLVGGQETQYF
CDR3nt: TGTGCCAGCAGCTTAGTTGGGGGGCAAGAGACCCAGTACTTC

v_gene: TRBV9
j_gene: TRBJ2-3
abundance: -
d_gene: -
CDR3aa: CASSIPGTDTQYF
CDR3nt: TGTGCCAGCAGCATACCAGGGACAGATACGCAGTATTTT

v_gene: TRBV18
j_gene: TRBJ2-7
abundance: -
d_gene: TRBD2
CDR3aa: CASSPPGAGGRPGLREQYF
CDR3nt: TGTGCCAGCTCACCACCGGGAGCGGGGGGACGACCAGGGTTGAGGGAGCAGTACTTC

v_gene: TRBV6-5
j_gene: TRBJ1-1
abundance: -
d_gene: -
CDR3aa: CASSYSRENTEAFF
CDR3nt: TGTGCCAGCAGTTACTCGAGGGAGAACACTGAAGCTTTCTTT

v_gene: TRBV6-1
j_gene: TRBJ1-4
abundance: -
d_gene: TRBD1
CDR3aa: CASSDRDRGKLFF
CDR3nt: TGTGCCAGCAGTGACCGGGACAGGGGAAAGCTGTTTTTT

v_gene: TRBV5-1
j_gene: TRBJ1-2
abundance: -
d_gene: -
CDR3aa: CASSGVDYGYTF
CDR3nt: TGCGCCAGCAGCGGAGTAGACTATGGCTACACCTTC

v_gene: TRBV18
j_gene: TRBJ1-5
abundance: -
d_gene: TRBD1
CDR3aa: CASSPRTGENQPQHF
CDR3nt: TGTGCCAGCTCACCACGGACAGGGGAGAATCAGCCCCAGCATTTT

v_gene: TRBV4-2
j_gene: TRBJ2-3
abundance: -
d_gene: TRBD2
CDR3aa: CASSQAGAGNTDTQYF
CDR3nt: TGTGCCAGCAGCCAAGCTGGAGCGGGAAACACAGATACGCAGTATTTT

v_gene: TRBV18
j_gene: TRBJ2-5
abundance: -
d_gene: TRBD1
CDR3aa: CASSPTTGLETQYF
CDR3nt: TGTGCCAGCTCACCTACGACAGGGCTGGAGACCCAGTACTTC

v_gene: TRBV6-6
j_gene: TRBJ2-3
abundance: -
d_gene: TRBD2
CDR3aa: CASSLAGGSTDTQYF
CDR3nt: TGTGCCAGCAGTCTAGCGGGGGGGAGCACAGATACGCAGTATTTT

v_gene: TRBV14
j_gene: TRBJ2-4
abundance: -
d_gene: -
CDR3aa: CASSQMPGQNIQYF
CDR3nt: TGTGCCAGCAGCCAAATGCCAGGGCAAAACATTCAGTACTTC

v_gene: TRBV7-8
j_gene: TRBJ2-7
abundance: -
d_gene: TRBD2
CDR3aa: CASSWTSGDLSYEQYF
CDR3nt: TGTGCCAGCAGCTGGACTAGCGGGGACCTCTCCTACGAGCAGTACTTC

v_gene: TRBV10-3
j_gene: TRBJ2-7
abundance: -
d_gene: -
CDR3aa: CAISESASNGEQYF
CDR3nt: TGTGCCATCAGTGAGTCAGCTAGTAACGGCGAGCAGTACTTC

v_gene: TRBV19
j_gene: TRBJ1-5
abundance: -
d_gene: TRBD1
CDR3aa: CASSEGQGNQPQHF
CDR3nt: TGTGCCAGTAGTGAAGGACAGGGCAATCAGCCCCAGCATTTT

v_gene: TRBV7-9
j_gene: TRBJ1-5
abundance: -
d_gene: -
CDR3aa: CASSPRGGPQHF
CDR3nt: TGTGCCAGCAGCCCTCGGGGGGGGCCCCAGCATTTT